The subject of this entry is one T cell receptor beta chain. Its target is unknown. A multiplex PCR was run with 60 Vbeta primers and 13 Jbeta primers. TCRdb's table, derived via immunoSEQ multiplex PCR, lists solely in-frame clones and lacks some. Of about 140,000 clones detected, roughly four fifths appear once; the ten largest clones hold under 4.5%. Trimming removed 0 bases from V and 2 bases from J, with 10 bases in between. Germline CDR1 and CDR2: LNHDA and SQIVND (reference sequence). The CDR3 has 15 amino acids. The data were taken from a study of cytomegalovirus exposure and HLA in healthy donors. Regarding the study as a whole: Some public TCRs appeared in many individuals, while most sequences were rare.

The material sequenced was PBMCs. This chain uses TRBV19 with TRBJ1-2; unclear D gene. This sequence was found in a middle-aged man in good health and CMV-seropositive. CDR3 sequence reads: CASSIDRHQNYGYTF. The CDR3 coding sequence is TGTGCCAGTAGTATAGATCGTCACCAGAACTATGGCTACACCTTC.